A single T cell receptor (beta chain) is shown here with its context. This sample stems from a study of blood T cell repertoires in COVID-19. Study overall: Some COVID-19 samples were acute and others convalescent; all came from the United States, Italy and Spain.

Under the authors' procedure: Reference gene primer amplification in the assay estimated nucleated cell counts. Assay used: immunoSEQ multiplex PCR; TCRdb lists only in-frame clones, some missing. Clone size and the V and J calls come from that table; the DNA yielded D and trimming. The repertoire has 70,000 to 85,000 clones, nearly 90% of them found once; the top ten carry around 2.5%. The material sequenced was peripheral blood. The receptor comes from a man aged 70-80 years with active or convalescent COVID-19.

As DNA, the CDR3 is TGTGCCTGGAGTCCAGACAGGGACCACGAGCAGTACTTC. It codes for CAWSPDRDHEQYF. The V call is TRBV30, the J call TRBJ2-7; the match to TRBD1 covers 7 bases. The CDR3 spans 13 residues. V shed 2 bases and J 5 bases; nucleotides not matched to a gene: 6. Germline V gives CDR1 GTSNPN, CDR2 SVGIG (reference sequence).